These 27 T cell receptor beta chains came from one sample sequenced in a study of neoadjuvant anti-PD-1 for oral cavity cancer. This table comes from immunoSEQ multiplex PCR, and its TCRdb copy is limited to in-frame clones, with some not included. The data hold 15,000 to 20,000 clones, with 65% observed a single time. Sequencing was performed on PBMCs, taken before nivolumab (anti-PD-1) treatment. These receptors all come from a person between 40 and 85 years old with oral cavity squamous cell carcinoma.

The chain has TRBV5-6 and TRBJ1-4; unclear D gene. Germline assignment: CDR1 SGHDT and CDR2 YYEEEE. The CDR3 extends over 14 amino acids. V lost 3 bases and J 8 bases, leaving 14 bases between the germline ends. CDR3 sequence: CASSSRNRGEKLFF. In DNA form, the CDR3 reads TGTGCCAGCAGCTCCCGCAACAGAGGGGAAAAACTGTTTTTT.

The chain employs TRBV6-1 and TRBJ1-4, with D uncertain. The germline V and J ends were trimmed by 3 bases and 5 bases, with 7 bases remaining between them. The CDR3 covers 13 residues. CDR1 MNHNS and CDR2 SASEGT come from the germline V gene. CDR3 protein: CASSDTGNEKLFF. For the CDR3, the DNA is TGTGCCAGCAGTGACACGGGGAATGAAAAACTGTTTTTT.

This chain links TRBV25-1 with TRBJ2-5; D perhaps matches TRBD1 (5 bases). Germline values: CDR1 MGHDK, CDR2 SYGVNS. The CDR3 extends over 16 amino acids. V was cut by 3 bases and J by 0 bases, with 14 bases left in between. CDR3 region: CASSEGRFMNQETQYF. CDR3 DNA: TGTGCCAGCAGTGAGGGGCGATTCATGAACCAAGAGACCCAGTACTTC.

This clone was observed a few times. V is TRBV2 and J is TRBJ1-2; maybe TRBD1 (5 bases). The CDR3 contains 14 residues. Germline CDR1 reads SNHLY; CDR2 reads FYNNEI. Between the trimmed V and J ends, which lost 7 bases and 4 bases, there was a span of 16 bases. CDR3 sequence reads: CASNLGPEPYGYTF. DNA of the CDR3: TGTGCCAGCAATTTGGGGCCGGAGCCCTATGGCTACACCTTC.

This clone was counted only a few times. The chain has TRBV5-4 and TRBJ2-7, with TRBD2 identical over 12 bases. V lost 3 bases to trimming and J lost 2 bases; unmatched junction nucleotides: 9. Germline V lookup: CDR1 SGHNT, CDR2 YYREEE (reference sequence). The CDR3 runs to 17 residues. The CDR3 region has the DNA TGTGCCAGCAGCTCCGGGGCGACTAGCGGGAGTACCTACGAGCAGTACTTC. This translates into CASSSGATSGSTYEQYF.

V and J are TRBV18 and TRBJ2-1; the match to TRBD2 covers 10 bases. Trimming at V came to 0 bases and at J to 8 bases, leaving 4 bases not matched to a gene. From germline, CDR1 is KGHSH and CDR2 LQKENI. The CDR3 is 15 residues long. The CDR3 region is CASSPPSGREDEQFF. The CDR3 DNA follows: TGTGCCAGCTCACCACCAAGCGGGAGGGAGGATGAGCAGTTCTTC.

V gene TRBV5-1 combines with J gene TRBJ2-1; D not resolved. Trimming shortened V by 2 bases and J by 5 bases, and 5 bases separated the two germline ends. This CDR3 spans 12 amino acids. CDR1 is SGHRS, CDR2 YFSETQ, per germline. The CDR3 DNA sequence: TGCGCCAGCAGCTTCCAGGACAATGAGCAGTTCTTC. The encoded protein is CASSFQDNEQFF.

The V call is TRBV7-2, the J call TRBJ1-1, with a possible D match to TRBD1 (5 bases). Per germline, CDR1 SGHTA and CDR2 FQGNSA. V lost 5 bases and J 5 bases, leaving 15 bases between the germline ends. The CDR3 extends over 14 amino acids. The CDR3 loop reads CASSLGGGRTEAFF. The CDR3 coding sequence is TGTGCCAGCAGCCTTGGGGGGGGACGAACTGAAGCTTTCTTT.

This chain uses TRBV6-1 with TRBJ2-7; D possibly corresponds to TRBD2 (5 bases). Trimming removed 7 bases from V and 4 bases from J, with 17 bases in between. CDR3 length: 14 amino acids. The germline V gene encodes CDR1 MNHNS and CDR2 SASEGT. This CDR3 reads CASKNTLLGYEQYF. Written as DNA, the CDR3 is TGTGCCAGCAAGAACACCCTACTAGGTTACGAGCAGTACTTC.

This chain uses TRBV27 with TRBJ2-1, with TRBD2 identical over 13 bases. The V gene's germline CDR1 is MNHEY and CDR2 SMNVEV (reference sequence). This CDR3 is built from 15 residues. Trimming cost V 6 bases and J 5 bases; bases outside gene matches: 4. The CDR3 DNA follows: TGTGCCAGCAGGTCCGGGACTAGCGGGAACAATGAGCAGTTCTTC. This sequence encodes CASRSGTSGNNEQFF.

The V gene is TRBV5-8, the J gene TRBJ1-5; D remains ambiguous. The CDR3 covers 13 residues. Germline CDR1 reads SGHTS; CDR2 reads YDEGEE. The V end was cut by 8 bases, the J end by 2 bases, with 11 bases between. CDR3 in DNA: TGTGCCAGTCGGGGTGTGGGCAATCAGCCCCAGCATTTT. Residues: CASRGVGNQPQHF.

This sequence joins TRBV6-4 and TRBJ1-5; weak D call: TRBD1 (5 bases). V lost 3 bases and J lost 9, with 18 bases in between. From germline, CDR1 is MRHNA and CDR2 SNTAGT. The CDR3 runs to 15 residues. The CDR3, as DNA: TGTGCCAGCAGTGAGGGGGTCTTGTCGGTCGTGCCCCAGCATTTT. Amino acids: CASSEGVLSVVPQHF.

The chain recombines TRBV5-8 with TRBJ2-7; D is ambiguous. This CDR3 has 14 residues. CDR1 and CDR2 (germline): SGHTS, YDEGEE. The V gene lost 4 bases and the J gene lost 0 bases, with 11 bases spanning the gap. The CDR3: CASSPRADSYEQYF. The CDR3 DNA reads as TGTGCCAGCAGCCCTCGGGCGGACTCCTACGAGCAGTACTTC.

The chain couples TRBV10-3 to TRBJ1-2; D might be TRBD1 (5 bases). CDR1 and CDR2 (germline): ENHRY, SYGVKD. The CDR3 is 13 amino acids. Trimming stripped 7 bases from V and 2 bases from J, with 11 bases between. CDR3 in DNA: TGTGCCATCACCCCGGACATCAACTATGGCTACACCTTC. Amino acid sequence: CAITPDINYGYTF.

This clone was picked up a small number of times. The chain's CDR3 is CASSLIADTEAFF. The CDR3 nucleotides read TGTGCCAGCAGCTTAATAGCAGACACTGAAGCTTTCTTT. V and J are TRBV7-3 and TRBJ1-1; the D is unclear. Trimming took off 1 base at V and 3 bases at J, with 6 bases between the two ends. The CDR3 spans 13 residues. Germline CDR1 SGHTA, CDR2 FQGTGA.

The chain couples TRBV10-3 to TRBJ2-1; the D call may be TRBD1 or TRBD2 (5 bases each). The ends were cut back, 8 bases at V and 4 bases at J, with 21 bases in the middle. This CDR3 spans 16 amino acids. Germline CDR1 and CDR2: ENHRY and SYGVKD. CDR3 amino acids: CAISQIDTGPYNEQFF. The CDR3 DNA follows: TGTGCCATCTCGCAAATTGATACGGGGCCGTACAATGAGCAGTTCTTC.

This chain uses TRBV30 with TRBJ1-5; 8 nucleotides line up with TRBD1. Germline CDR1 and CDR2: GTSNPN and SVGIG (reference sequence). This CDR3 region has 13 residues. Trimming took 4 bases from V and 8 from J; bases not matched to a gene: 7. For the CDR3, the DNA is TGTGCCTGGAATGGACAGGGCGACGAGCCCCAGCATTTT. Its protein product is CAWNGQGDEPQHF.

J is TRBJ2-2 and V is TRBV2; TRBD1 aligns across 9 bases. The CDR3 sequence is 17 residues long. Germline trimming cut 0 bases from V and 2 bases from J; bases unmatched to any gene: 4. Per the germline V gene, CDR1 is SNHLY and CDR2 is FYNNEI. CDR3: CASSEAPGQGNTGELFF. CDR3 DNA sequence: TGTGCCAGCAGTGAAGCCCCGGGACAGGGAAACACCGGGGAGCTGTTTTTT.

This clone came up once. The V and J genes are TRBV27 and TRBJ2-7; TRBD1 or TRBD2 may be the D gene (5 bases each). V was trimmed by 0 bases and J by 3 bases, leaving 12 bases between them. Germline CDR1 and CDR2: MNHEY and SMNVEV (reference sequence). The CDR3 runs to 15 residues. This CDR3 reads CASSLSGVGYYEQYF. The CDR3 region has the DNA TGTGCCAGCAGTTTATCGGGGGTGGGGTACTACGAGCAGTACTTC.

This clone came up a few times. This chain joins TRBV10-1 and TRBJ2-5; D call uncertain. Germline lookup yields CDR1 WNHNN and CDR2 SYGVQD (reference sequence). The CDR3 spans 14 residues. Trimming took off 3 bases at V and 2 bases at J, with 10 bases between the two ends. Here the CDR3 reads CASSDDGWQETQYF. DNA of the CDR3: TGCGCCAGCAGTGACGACGGGTGGCAAGAGACCCAGTACTTC.

The chain employs TRBV5-6 and TRBJ2-2, with D possibly TRBD2 on 5 matching bases. V dropped 2 bases and J dropped 6 bases, with 11 bases sitting between them. The CDR3 length is 14 residues. Germline lookup yields CDR1 SGHDT and CDR2 YYEEEE. CDR3 in DNA: TGTGCCAGCAGCTTAGGACTGCGCCCCGGGGAGCTGTTTTTT. Its protein is CASSLGLRPGELFF.

The chain joins TRBV4-2 to TRBJ1-5; 9 bases match TRBD1. The CDR3 spans 18 residues. Looked up from germline, CDR1 is LGHNA and CDR2 is YNFKEQ. With V trimmed by 0 bases and J by 2 bases, 8 bases remained unmatched. The CDR3 protein is CASSQDLQQGAGNQPQHF. The CDR3 nucleotides are TGTGCCAGCAGCCAAGACCTTCAACAGGGGGCAGGCAATCAGCCCCAGCATTTT.

The rearrangement joins TRBV19 to TRBJ2-7; the D call may be TRBD1 or TRBD2 (5 bases each). The CDR3 sequence is 14 residues long. The germline V gene encodes CDR1 LNHDA and CDR2 SQIVND (reference sequence). Trimming shortened V by 3 bases and J by 6 bases, and 15 bases separated the two germline ends. The CDR3 loop is CASSIRLGPIEQYF. The CDR3 DNA is TGTGCCAGTAGTATTAGGCTGGGACCCATCGAGCAGTACTTC.

The chain has TRBV5-1 and TRBJ2-7; 7 nucleotides align to TRBD2. With V trimmed by 0 bases and J by 0 bases, 9 bases remained unmatched. Germline values: CDR1 SGHRS, CDR2 YFSETQ. The CDR3 runs to 17 residues. The CDR3: CASSLGTFSGPSYEQYF. As DNA, the CDR3 is TGCGCCAGCAGCTTGGGAACATTTAGCGGGCCCTCCTACGAGCAGTACTTC.

The chain joins TRBV5-6 to TRBJ1-4; 7 bases map to TRBD1. This CDR3 has 14 amino acids. In germline, CDR1 is SGHDT, CDR2 YYEEEE. The V segment lost 7 bases and the J segment 3 bases; nucleotides outside the gene matches: 6. CDR3 nucleotide sequence: TGTGCCAGCGGCCCCACAGGGGCTAATGAAAAACTGTTTTTT. Its translation is CASGPTGANEKLFF.

The chain combines TRBV7-7 with TRBJ2-3, with D possibly TRBD2 on 6 matching bases. Per the germline V gene, CDR1 is SSHAT and CDR2 is FNYEAQ (reference sequence). The CDR3 spans 16 residues. The CDR3 is CASSAGSGHRTDTQYF. The CDR3 nucleotides read TGTGCTAGCTCCGCCGGGAGCGGCCATCGCACAGATACGCAGTATTTT.

The V and J genes are TRBV30 and TRBJ1-3; TRBD1 is a possible D gene (5 bases). The CDR3 consists of 15 residues. V dropped 1 base and J dropped 1 base, with 11 bases sitting between them. Germline V lookup: CDR1 GTSNPN, CDR2 SVGIG (reference sequence). The CDR3 coding sequence is TGTGCCTGGAGTGCCTGGGGGGTGTCTGGAAACACCATATATTTT. Translated, it gives CAWSAWGVSGNTIYF.